One and the same sample provided the 9 T cell receptor beta chains below, sequenced in a study of cytomegalovirus exposure and HLA in healthy donors. Amplification used 60 Vbeta primers and 13 Jbeta primers. The data were produced by immunoSEQ multiplex PCR, yet TCRdb's version contains in-frame clones alone and is incomplete. The sample lists 200,000 to 250,000 clones; approximately 82% were seen once. The sequencing input was PBMCs. Receptors were obtained from a male donor in good health and CMV-seronegative.

The chain is built from TRBV23-1 and TRBJ2-7, with D possibly matching TRBD2 (5 bases). TRBV23-1 is an ORF, and what it does is uncertain. This CDR3 has 16 amino acids. The germline V and J ends were trimmed by 0 bases and 0 bases, with 12 bases remaining between them. CDR3 sequence: CASSQSIQRSSYEQYF. The CDR3, as DNA: TGCGCCAGCAGTCAATCGATCCAGCGGAGCTCCTACGAGCAGTACTTC.

The chain employs TRBV15 and TRBJ2-3; TRBD2 matches at 9 bases. The ends lost 2 bases at V and 5 bases at J; junction bases unmatched: 5. The CDR3 has 15 amino acids. CDR1 is LNHNV, CDR2 YYDKDF, per germline (reference sequence). The CDR3, as DNA: TGTGCCACCAGCAGATCCCTAGCGGGAAGAGATACGCAGTATTTT. It encodes CATSRSLAGRDTQYF.

The V gene is TRBV5-4, the J gene TRBJ2-1; 9 nucleotides match TRBD1. CDR1 and CDR2 (germline): SGHNT, YYREEE (reference sequence). The junction had 5 bases not matched to a gene; V was cut back by 4 bases and J by 0 bases. The CDR3 covers 16 residues. The CDR3 region has the DNA TGTGCCAGCAGCGGCGGACAGGGGCACTCCTACAATGAGCAGTTCTTC. This gives the protein CASSGGQGHSYNEQFF.

This clone has a handful of counts. This chain joins TRBV5-6 and TRBJ2-7; the match to TRBD1 covers 8 bases. Trimming cost V 1 base and J 6 bases; bases outside gene matches: 15. The CDR3 loop spans 17 amino acids. The germline CDR1 and CDR2 sequences are SGHDT and YYEEEE. CDR3 nucleotide sequence: TGTGCCAGCAGCTTGAAAGGTTTCAGGGGGCTGGTTAGCGAGCAGTACTTC. Protein: CASSLKGFRGLVSEQYF.

This clone was observed a single time. The V call is TRBV15, the J call TRBJ1-2; 7 bases are a match to TRBD1. Germline CDR1 LNHNV, CDR2 YYDKDF (reference sequence). The CDR3 contains 18 residues. After removal of 4 bases from V and 2 bases from J, the junction contained 16 bases not matched to a gene. Written as DNA, the CDR3 is TGTGCCACCAGCACCTCGGCAATAATACAGGGGCAGAACTATGGCTACACCTTC. Translating it yields CATSTSAIIQGQNYGYTF.

This clone appeared a few times. This chain connects TRBV9 to TRBJ1-1, with D tentatively TRBD1 (6 bases). This CDR3 has 16 residues. Looked up from germline, CDR1 is SGDLS and CDR2 is YYNGEE. V dropped 3 bases and J dropped 0 bases, with 15 bases sitting between them. CDR3 amino acids: CASSALRAGVNTEAFF. As DNA, the CDR3 is TGTGCCAGCAGCGCGCTCCGTGCAGGGGTGAACACTGAAGCTTTCTTT.

The chain carries TRBV7-9 and TRBJ2-5, with 8 bases that match TRBD1. Germline-derived CDR1 and CDR2 are SEHNR and FQNEAQ (reference sequence). CDR3 length equals 16 residues. Trimming removed 5 bases from V and 4 bases from J; junction bases left unmatched: 12. The CDR3 here is CASSAVVRTGTETQYF. The CDR3 DNA sequence: TGTGCCAGCAGCGCCGTGGTTCGGACAGGGACAGAGACCCAGTACTTC.

Here the CDR3 reads CASSFLERADAGELFF. The DNA for the CDR3 is TGTGCCAGCAGCTTTCTTGAGAGGGCGGATGCCGGGGAGCTGTTTTTT. J is TRBJ2-2 and V is TRBV7-7, with a weak D call TRBD2 (5 bases). CDR3 length: 16 residues. In germline, CDR1 is SSHAT, CDR2 FNYEAQ (reference sequence). Deletions cut 3 bases from V and 6 bases from J, with 17 bases between.

The gene calls are TRBV5-5 and TRBJ1-2, with D perhaps matching TRBD1 (6 bases). The V gene lost 5 bases and the J gene lost 5 bases, with 13 bases spanning the gap. The CDR3 runs to 13 residues. CDR1 and CDR2 (germline): SGHKS, YYEKEE (reference sequence). The CDR3 protein is CASSPGTPYGYTF. The CDR3 nucleotides are TGTGCCAGCAGTCCCGGGACACCTTATGGCTACACCTTC.